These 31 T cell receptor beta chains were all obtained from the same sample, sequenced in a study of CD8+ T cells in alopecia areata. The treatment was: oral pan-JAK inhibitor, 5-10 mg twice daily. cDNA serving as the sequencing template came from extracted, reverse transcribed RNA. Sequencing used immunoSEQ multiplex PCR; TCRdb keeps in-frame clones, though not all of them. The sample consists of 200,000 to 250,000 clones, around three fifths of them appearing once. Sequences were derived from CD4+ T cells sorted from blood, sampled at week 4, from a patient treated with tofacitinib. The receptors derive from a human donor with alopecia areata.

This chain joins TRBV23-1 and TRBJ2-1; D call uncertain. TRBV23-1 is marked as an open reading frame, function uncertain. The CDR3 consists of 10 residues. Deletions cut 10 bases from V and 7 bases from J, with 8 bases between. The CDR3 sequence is CATRGNEQFF. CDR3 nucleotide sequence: TGCGCCACCCGAGGAAATGAGCAGTTCTTC.

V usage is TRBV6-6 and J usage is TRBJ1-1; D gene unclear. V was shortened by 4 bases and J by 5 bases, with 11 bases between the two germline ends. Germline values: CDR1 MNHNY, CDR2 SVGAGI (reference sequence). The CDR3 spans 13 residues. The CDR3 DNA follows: TGTGCCAGCAGTTCGGATCCGATAACTGAAGCTTTCTTT. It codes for CASSSDPITEAFF.

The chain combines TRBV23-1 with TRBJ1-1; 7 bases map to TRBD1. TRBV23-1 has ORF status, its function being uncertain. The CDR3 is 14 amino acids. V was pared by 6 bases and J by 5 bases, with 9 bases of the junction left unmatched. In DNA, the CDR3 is TGCGCCAGCAGCCACTGCAGGGGGAGAACTGAAGCTTTCTTT. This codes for CASSHCRGRTEAFF.

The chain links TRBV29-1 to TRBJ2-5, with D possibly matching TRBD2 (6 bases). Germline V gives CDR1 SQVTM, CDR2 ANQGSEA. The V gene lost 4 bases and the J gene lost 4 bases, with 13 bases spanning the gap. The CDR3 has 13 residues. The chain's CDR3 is CSVGPGVGETQYF. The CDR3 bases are TGCAGCGTTGGCCCGGGGGTTGGAGAGACCCAGTACTTC.

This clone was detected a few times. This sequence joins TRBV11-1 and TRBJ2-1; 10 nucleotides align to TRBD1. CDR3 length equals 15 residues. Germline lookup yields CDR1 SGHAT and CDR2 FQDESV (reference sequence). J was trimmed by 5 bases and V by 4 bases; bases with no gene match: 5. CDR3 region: CASSYGQGVDNEQFF. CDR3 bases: TGTGCCAGCAGCTACGGACAGGGGGTCGACAATGAGCAGTTCTTC.

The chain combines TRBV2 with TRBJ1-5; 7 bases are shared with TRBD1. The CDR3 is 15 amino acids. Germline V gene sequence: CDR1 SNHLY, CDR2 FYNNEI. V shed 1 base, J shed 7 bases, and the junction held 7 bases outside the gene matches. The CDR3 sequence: CASSEETGPRQPQHF. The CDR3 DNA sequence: TGTGCCAGCAGTGAAGAGACAGGGCCACGGCAGCCCCAGCATTTT.

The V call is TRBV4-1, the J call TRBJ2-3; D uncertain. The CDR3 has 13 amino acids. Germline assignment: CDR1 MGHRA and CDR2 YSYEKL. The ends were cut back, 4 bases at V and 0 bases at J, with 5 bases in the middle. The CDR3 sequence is CASSRMSTDTQYF. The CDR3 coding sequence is TGCGCCAGCAGCCGGATGAGCACAGATACGCAGTATTTT.

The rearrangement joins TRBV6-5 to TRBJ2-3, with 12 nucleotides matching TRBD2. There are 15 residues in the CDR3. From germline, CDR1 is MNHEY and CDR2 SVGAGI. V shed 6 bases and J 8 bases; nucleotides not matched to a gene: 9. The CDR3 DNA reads TGTGCCAGCAGCCCCCTAGCGGGGGGGCCGGCTACGCAGTATTTT. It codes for CASSPLAGGPATQYF.

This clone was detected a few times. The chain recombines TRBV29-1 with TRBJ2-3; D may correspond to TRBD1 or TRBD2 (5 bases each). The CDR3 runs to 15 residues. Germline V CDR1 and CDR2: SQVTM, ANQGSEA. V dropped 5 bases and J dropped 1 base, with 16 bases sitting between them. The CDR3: CSVPQGPSGTDTQYF. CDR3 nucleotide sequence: TGCAGCGTTCCCCAGGGACCTTCGGGCACAGATACGCAGTATTTT.

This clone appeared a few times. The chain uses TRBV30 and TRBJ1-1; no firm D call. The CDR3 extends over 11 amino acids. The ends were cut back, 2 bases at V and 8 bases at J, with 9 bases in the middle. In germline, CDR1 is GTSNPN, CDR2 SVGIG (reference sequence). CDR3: CAWSRHQEAFF. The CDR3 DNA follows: TGTGCCTGGAGTAGGCACCAAGAAGCTTTCTTT.

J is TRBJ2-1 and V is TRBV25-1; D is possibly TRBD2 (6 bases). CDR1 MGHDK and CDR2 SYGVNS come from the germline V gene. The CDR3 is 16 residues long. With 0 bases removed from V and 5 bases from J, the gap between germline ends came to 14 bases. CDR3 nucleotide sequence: TGTGCCAGCAGTGAATACGGGGGACGGACTCACAATGAGCAGTTCTTC. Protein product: CASSEYGGRTHNEQFF.

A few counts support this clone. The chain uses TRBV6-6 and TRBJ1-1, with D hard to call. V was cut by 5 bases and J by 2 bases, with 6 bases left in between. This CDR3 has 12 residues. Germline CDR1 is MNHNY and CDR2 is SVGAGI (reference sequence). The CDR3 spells CASSRRNTEAFF. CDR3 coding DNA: TGTGCCAGCAGTAGGAGAAACACTGAAGCTTTCTTT.

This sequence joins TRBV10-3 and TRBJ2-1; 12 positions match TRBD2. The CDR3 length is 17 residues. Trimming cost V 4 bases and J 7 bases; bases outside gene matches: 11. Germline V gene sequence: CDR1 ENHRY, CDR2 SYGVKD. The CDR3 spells CAISGTQTSGGVNEQFF. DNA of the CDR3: TGTGCCATCAGTGGGACCCAGACTAGCGGGGGAGTTAATGAGCAGTTCTTC.

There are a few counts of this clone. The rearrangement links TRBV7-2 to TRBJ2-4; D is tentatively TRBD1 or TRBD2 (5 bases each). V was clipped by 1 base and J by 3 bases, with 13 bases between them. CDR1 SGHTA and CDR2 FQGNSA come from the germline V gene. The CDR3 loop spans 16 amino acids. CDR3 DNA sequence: TGTGCCAGCAGCTTAGAACTGGGGACGGTCAAAAACATTCAGTACTTC. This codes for CASSLELGTVKNIQYF.

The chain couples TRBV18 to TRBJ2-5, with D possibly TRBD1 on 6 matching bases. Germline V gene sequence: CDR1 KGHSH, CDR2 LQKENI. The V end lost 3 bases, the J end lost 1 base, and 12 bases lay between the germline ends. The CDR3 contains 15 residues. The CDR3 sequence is CASSPVQGPQETQYF. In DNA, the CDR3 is TGTGCCAGCTCACCCGTACAGGGCCCCCAAGAGACCCAGTACTTC.

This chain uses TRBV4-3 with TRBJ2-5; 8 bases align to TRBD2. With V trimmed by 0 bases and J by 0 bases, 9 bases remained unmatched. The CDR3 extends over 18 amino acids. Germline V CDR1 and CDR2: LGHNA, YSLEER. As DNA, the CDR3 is TGCGCCAGCAGCCAAGATCAGGCGGGGGGCCCGTACCAAGAGACCCAGTACTTC. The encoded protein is CASSQDQAGGPYQETQYF.

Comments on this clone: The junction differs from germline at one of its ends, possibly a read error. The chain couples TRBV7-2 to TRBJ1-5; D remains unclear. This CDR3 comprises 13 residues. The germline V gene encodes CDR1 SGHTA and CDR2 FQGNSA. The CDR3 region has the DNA TGTGCCAGCAGCCTAGCCCCTAATCAGCCCCAGCATTTT. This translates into CASSLAPNQPQHF.

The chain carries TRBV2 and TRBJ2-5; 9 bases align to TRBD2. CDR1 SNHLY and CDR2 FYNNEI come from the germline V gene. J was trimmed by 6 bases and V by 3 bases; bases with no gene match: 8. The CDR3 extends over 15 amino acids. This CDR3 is CASSDSLAGRQTQYF. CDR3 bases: TGTGCCAGCAGTGATTCCCTAGCGGGGCGGCAGACCCAGTACTTC.

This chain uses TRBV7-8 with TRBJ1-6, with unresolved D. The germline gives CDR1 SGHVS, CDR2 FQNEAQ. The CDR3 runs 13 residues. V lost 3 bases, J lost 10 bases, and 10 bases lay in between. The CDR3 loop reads CASSLPGVSPLHF. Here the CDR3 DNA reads TGTGCCAGCAGCTTGCCAGGAGTGTCACCCCTCCACTTT. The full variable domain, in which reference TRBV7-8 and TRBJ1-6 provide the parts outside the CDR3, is GAGVSQSPRYKVAKRGQDVALRCDPISGHVSLFWYQQALGQGPEFLTYFQNEAQLDKSGLPSDRFFAERPEGSVSTLKIQRTQQEDSAVYLCASSLPGVSPLHFGNGTRLTVT.

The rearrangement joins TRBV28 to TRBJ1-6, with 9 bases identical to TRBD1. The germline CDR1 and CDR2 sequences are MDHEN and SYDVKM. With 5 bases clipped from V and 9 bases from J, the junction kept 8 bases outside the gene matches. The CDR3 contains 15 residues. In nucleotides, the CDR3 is TGTGCCAGCAGTCCGTCGGGACAGGGTCGTTCACCCCTCCACTTT. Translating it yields CASSPSGQGRSPLHF.

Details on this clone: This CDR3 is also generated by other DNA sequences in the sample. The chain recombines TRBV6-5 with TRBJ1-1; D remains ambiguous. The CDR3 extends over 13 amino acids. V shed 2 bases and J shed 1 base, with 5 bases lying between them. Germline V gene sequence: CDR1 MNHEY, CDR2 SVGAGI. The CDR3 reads CASSYDGNTEAFF. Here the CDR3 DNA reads TGTGCCAGCAGTTACGATGGGAACACTGAAGCTTTCTTT.

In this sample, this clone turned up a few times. CDR3 residues: CASSPSGPASYEQYF. The CDR3 DNA reads TGTGCCAGCAGCCCTAGCGGACCCGCCTCCTACGAGCAGTACTTC. The chain uses TRBV7-2 and TRBJ2-7, with 7 bases that match TRBD2. Germline CDR1 and CDR2: SGHTA and FQGNSA. Trimming removed 5 bases from V and 0 bases from J; junction bases left unmatched: 7. There are 15 residues in the CDR3.

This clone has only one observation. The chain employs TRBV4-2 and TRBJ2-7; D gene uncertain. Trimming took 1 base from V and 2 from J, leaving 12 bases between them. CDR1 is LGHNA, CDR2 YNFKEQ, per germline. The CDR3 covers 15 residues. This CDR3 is CASSQGSGQTYEQYF. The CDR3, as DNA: TGTGCCAGCAGCCAAGGCTCTGGGCAGACCTACGAGCAGTACTTC.

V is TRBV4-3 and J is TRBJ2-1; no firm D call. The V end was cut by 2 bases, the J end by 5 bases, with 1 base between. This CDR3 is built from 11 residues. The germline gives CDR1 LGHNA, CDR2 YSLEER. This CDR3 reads CASSQNNEQFF. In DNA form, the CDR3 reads TGCGCCAGCAGCCAAAACAATGAGCAGTTCTTC.

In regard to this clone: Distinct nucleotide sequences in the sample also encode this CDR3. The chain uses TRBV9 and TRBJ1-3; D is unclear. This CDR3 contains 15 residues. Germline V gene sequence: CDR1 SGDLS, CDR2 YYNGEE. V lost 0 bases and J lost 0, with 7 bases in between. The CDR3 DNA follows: TGTGCCAGCAGCGTAGGTAGTATCTCTGGAAACACCATATATTTT. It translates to CASSVGSISGNTIYF.

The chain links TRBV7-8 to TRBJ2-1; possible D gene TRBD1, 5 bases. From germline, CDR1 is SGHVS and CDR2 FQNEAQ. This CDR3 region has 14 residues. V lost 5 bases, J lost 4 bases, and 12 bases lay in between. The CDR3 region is CASSKTDVYNEQFF. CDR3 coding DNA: TGTGCCAGCAGCAAGACAGACGTATACAATGAGCAGTTCTTC.

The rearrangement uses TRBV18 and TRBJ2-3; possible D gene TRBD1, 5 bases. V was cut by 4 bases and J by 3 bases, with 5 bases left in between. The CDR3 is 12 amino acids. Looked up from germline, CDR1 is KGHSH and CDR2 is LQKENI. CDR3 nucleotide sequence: TGTGCCAGCTCACAGGGGACAGATACGCAGTATTTT. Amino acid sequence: CASSQGTDTQYF. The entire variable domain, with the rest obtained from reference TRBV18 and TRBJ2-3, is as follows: NAGVMQNPRHLVRRRGQEARLRCSPMKGHSHVYWYRQLPEEGLKFMVYLQKENIIDESGMPKERFSAEFPKEGPSILRIQQVVRGDSAAYFCASSQGTDTQYFGPGTRLTVL.

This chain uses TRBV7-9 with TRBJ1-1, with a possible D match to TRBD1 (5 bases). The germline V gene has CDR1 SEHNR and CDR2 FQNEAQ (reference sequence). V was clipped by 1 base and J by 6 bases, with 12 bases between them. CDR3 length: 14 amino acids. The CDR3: CASSLGGMISEAFF. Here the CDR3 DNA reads TGTGCCAGCAGCTTAGGGGGGATGATATCTGAAGCTTTCTTT.

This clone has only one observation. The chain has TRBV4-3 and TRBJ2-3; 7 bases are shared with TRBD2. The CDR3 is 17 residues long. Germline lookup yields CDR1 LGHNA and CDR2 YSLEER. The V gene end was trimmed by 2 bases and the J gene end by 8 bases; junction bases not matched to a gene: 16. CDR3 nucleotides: TGCGCCAGCAGCCAACCTCAAAGCGGGGCACGGCGGGGTACGCAGTATTTT. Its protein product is CASSQPQSGARRGTQYF.

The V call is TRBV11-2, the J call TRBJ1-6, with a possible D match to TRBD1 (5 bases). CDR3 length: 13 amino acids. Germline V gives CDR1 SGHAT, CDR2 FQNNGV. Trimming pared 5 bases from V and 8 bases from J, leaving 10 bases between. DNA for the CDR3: TGTGCCAGCAGCGGTCGGGGGGATTCACCCCTCCACTTT. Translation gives CASSGRGDSPLHF.

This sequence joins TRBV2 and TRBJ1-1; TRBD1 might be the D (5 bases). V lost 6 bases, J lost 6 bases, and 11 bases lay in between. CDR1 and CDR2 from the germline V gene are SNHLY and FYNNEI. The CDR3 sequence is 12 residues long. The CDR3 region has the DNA TGTGCCAGCAGCCAAGAGGGGTCTGAAGCTTTCTTT. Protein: CASSQEGSEAFF. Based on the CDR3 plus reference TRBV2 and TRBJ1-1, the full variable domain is EPEVTQTPSHQVTQMGQEVILRCVPISNHLYFYWYRQILGQKVEFLVSFYNNEISEKSEIFDDQFSVERPDGSNFTLKIRSTKLEDSAMYFCASSQEGSEAFFGQGTRLTVV.